The text below deals with one T cell receptor beta chain. These data originate in a study of control samples from healthy donors and cancer patients. Assay: immunoSEQ multiplex PCR; the TCRdb copy retains only in-frame clones and omits some. The repertoire holds 150,000 to 200,000 clones, with about 86% as singletons. Sequencing input: blood. The origin of this receptor is a man aged 18-30 years in good health.

The DNA for the CDR3 is TGTGCCAGCAGCTACGGGACTAGCGGGGGGGCTCAAGAGACCCAGTACTTC. Its protein product is CASSYGTSGGAQETQYF. The genes are TRBV7-2 and TRBJ2-5; TRBD2 matches at 16 bases. The trim removed 4 bases at V and 2 bases at J, leaving 4 bases unmatched. The CDR3 covers 17 residues. Germline CDR1 is SGHTA and CDR2 is FQGNSA.